This TCR beta chain was identified during a study of blood T cells in healthy people across ages. The wider study: When template switching was applied, about one barcoded beta molecule was captured per two T cells.

Findings and caveats of the study: Age brought a roughly linear fall in TCR beta diversity measured per million T cells.

It was with a sample-barcoded 5' primer and a J-beta primer mix that a second PCR of roughly 6 to 12 cycles was run. TCRdb used MiXCR to reprocess the 5' RACE reads, holding one entry per CDR3 protein. The sample has roughly 800,000 distinct CDR3 sequences, roughly 60% seen once. Concerning this clonotype: No antigen is known for it.

The CDR3 extends over 15 amino acids. CDR1 and CDR2 (germline): SQVTM, ANQGSEA. The J segment lost 2 bases and the V segment lost 0 bases, leaving 6 bases of the junction unmatched. The TCR originated in a man younger than 40 in good health. Sequences were obtained from blood. The rearrangement uses TRBV29-1 and TRBJ1-2; 7 bases fit TRBD1. The CDR3 loop reads CSVEDGTELNYGYTF. CDR3 coding DNA: TGCAGCGTTGAAGATGGGACAGAGCTAAACTATGGCTACACCTTC. The variable domain in full, completed from reference TRBV29-1 and TRBJ1-2, reads SAVISQKPSRDICQRGTSLTIQCQVDSQVTMMFWYRQQPGQSLTLIATANQGSEATYESGFVIDKFPISRPNLTFSTLTVSNMSPEDSSIYLCSVEDGTELNYGYTFGSGTRLTVV.